A selection of T cell receptor beta chains follows, all from one sample in a study of blood T cell repertoires in COVID-19. The table came from immunoSEQ multiplex PCR; TCRdb's copy has only in-frame clones and leaves some out. The data show approximately 47,000 clones, over 70% seen once. Sequencing was carried out using peripheral blood. All receptors derive from a human donor with active COVID-19. The donor label of this sample is uncertain. Each CDR3 is given with its conserved first and last residue. A D gene is named only where the DNA matches it firmly.

v_call	j_call	d_call	cdr3_nt	cdr3_aa
TRBV15	TRBJ1-1	-	TGTGCCACCAGCAGAGATCGCACTGAAGCTTTCTTT	CATSRDRTEAFF
TRBV15	TRBJ2-7	TRBD2	TGTGCCACCAGCAGAGATCGGGGCGGGACTAGCGGGTCCTGGCAGTACTTC	CATSRDRGGTSGSWQYF
TRBV9	TRBJ1-2	TRBD1	TGTGCCAGCAGCGTAGATTGGGGGACAGCCGTCTGGGATGGCTACACCTTC	CASSVDWGTAVWDGYTF
TRBV18	TRBJ2-3	-	TGTGTCAGCTCACCTAATCCTCGACTACTCCTCACAGATACGCAGTATTTT	CVSSPNPRLLLTDTQYF
TRBV29-1	TRBJ1-5	-	TGCAGCGTAAACACAGGCGTCCCCAATCAGCCCCAGCATTTT	CSVNTGVPNQPQHF
TRBV7-2	TRBJ2-5	TRBD2	TGTGCCAGCAGCTTTAGCGGGGGGGCCGGGGAGACCCAGTACTTC	CASSFSGGAGETQYF
TRBV5-1	TRBJ2-3	TRBD2	TGCGCCACGACTAGCGGGGCGGCGGATACGCAGTATTTT	CATTSGAADTQYF
TRBV10-1	TRBJ1-1	-	TGCGCCAGCAGTGAGTCGGCGGGCGCGAACGCGGAAGCTTTCTTT	CASSESAGANAEAFF
TRBV2	TRBJ2-7	TRBD2	TGTGCCAGCACGAGGGAAGCGGGAGGAGGGGAGCAGTACTTC	CASTREAGGGEQYF
TRBV19	TRBJ1-1	TRBD1	TGTGCCAGCTCAGACAGGGCGGAATCTGAAGCTTTCTTT	CASSDRAESEAFF
TRBV4-2	TRBJ2-5	-	TGTGCCAGCAGCCAAGGCAACCAGGGTGCTGGCGAGACCCAGTACTTC	CASSQGNQGAGETQYF
TRBV5-4	TRBJ2-5	TRBD2	TGTGCCAGCAGCAGACGGACTAGCGGGGCGGAGACCCAGTACTTC	CASSRRTSGAETQYF
TRBV5-1	TRBJ2-1	-	TGCGCCAGCAGTGAACAGGGTACTACCAAAAACAATGAGCAGTTCTTC	CASSEQGTTKNNEQFF
TRBV10-3	TRBJ2-7	TRBD1	TGTGCCATCAGTGAGTGGAACAGGGGGGAAGGCGAGCAGTACTTC	CAISEWNRGEGEQYF
TRBV15	TRBJ2-7	-	TGTGCCACCAGCAGACTAGGAACCTACGAGCAGTACTTC	CATSRLGTYEQYF
TRBV6-1	TRBJ2-1	TRBD1	TGTGCCAGCAGTGAATTGGGGACAGGGTATTTCCTTGGGTGCCTCTTC	CASSELGTGYFLGCLF
TRBV28	TRBJ2-5	TRBD1	TGTGCCAGCTTTCTCCGGGGACAGGGGAAAGAGACCCAGTACTTC	CASFLRGQGKETQYF